The T cell receptor (beta chain) described here comes from a study of CD8+ T cells in alopecia areata. The CDR3 runs 12 residues. Germline CDR1 is MNHNS and CDR2 is SASEGT. Notes on this clone: The junction differs from germline at one of its ends, possibly a read error.

TCR sequencing used cDNA made by reverse transcription of extracted RNA. The assay was immunoSEQ multiplex PCR, and TCRdb's table has in-frame clones only and misses some. Of about 100,000 clones in the sample, roughly 46% were seen once. Treatment noted: oral pan-JAK inhibitor, 5-10 mg twice daily. The sequence came from a human donor with alopecia areata. The chain links TRBV6-1 to TRBJ2-7, with TRBD1 matching 7 bases. The material sequenced was CD8+ T cells sorted from blood, taken at week 24, from a patient treated with tofacitinib. The CDR3 is CASRTGPEISDF. In DNA, the CDR3 is TGTGCCAGCAGGACAGGGCCCGAAATATCCGACTTC.